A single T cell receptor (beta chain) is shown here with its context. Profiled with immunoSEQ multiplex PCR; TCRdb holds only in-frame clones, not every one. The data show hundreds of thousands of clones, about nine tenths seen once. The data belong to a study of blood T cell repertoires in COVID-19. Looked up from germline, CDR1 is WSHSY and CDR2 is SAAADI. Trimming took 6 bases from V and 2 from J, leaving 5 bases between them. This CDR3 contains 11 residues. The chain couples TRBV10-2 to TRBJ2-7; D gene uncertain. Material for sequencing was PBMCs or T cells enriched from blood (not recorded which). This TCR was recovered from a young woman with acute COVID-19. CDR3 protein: CASSDTYEQYF. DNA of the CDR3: TGCGCCAGCAGCGACACCTACGAGCAGTACTTC.